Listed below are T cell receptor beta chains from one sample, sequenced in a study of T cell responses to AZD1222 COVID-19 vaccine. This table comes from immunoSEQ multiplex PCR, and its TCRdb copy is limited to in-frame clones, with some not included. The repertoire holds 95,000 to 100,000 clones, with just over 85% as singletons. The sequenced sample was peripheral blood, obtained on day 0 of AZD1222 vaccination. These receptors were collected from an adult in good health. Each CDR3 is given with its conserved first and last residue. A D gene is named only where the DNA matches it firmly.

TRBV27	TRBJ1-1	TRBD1	CASSFRLRTGTGITEAFF	TGTGCCAGCAGTTTTAGGCTGAGGACAGGGACAGGGATCACTGAAGCTTTCTTT
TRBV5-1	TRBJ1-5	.	CASSLAGEHGQPQHF	TGCGCCAGCAGCTTGGCGGGGGAGCATGGTCAGCCCCAGCATTTT
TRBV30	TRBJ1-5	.	CAWRRSIDQPQHF	TGTGCCTGGAGACGCAGCATCGATCAGCCCCAGCATTTT
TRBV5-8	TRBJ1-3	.	CASSFGQVASGNTIYF	TGTGCCAGCAGCTTCGGGCAGGTCGCATCAGGAAACACCATATATTTT
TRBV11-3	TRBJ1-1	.	CASSLGGNTEAFF	TGTGCCAGCAGCCTTGGGGGGAACACTGAAGCTTTCTTT
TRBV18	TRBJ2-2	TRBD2	CASSRNSGTSGLYTGELFF	TGTGCCAGCTCACGTAATTCCGGGACTAGCGGACTATACACCGGGGAGCTGTTTTTT
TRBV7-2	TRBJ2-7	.	CASSLIGTPSSYEQYF	TGTGCCAGCAGCTTAATAGGGACTCCGAGCTCCTACGAGCAGTACTTC
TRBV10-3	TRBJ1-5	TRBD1	CAISELMAGGRGNQPQHF	TGTGCCATCAGTGAGCTAATGGCAGGGGGCCGCGGCAATCAGCCCCAGCATTTT
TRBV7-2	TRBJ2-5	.	CASSLGIEETQYF	TGTGCCAGCAGCTTAGGGATCGAAGAGACCCAGTACTTC
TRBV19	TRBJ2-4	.	CASSNPVQYF	TGTGCCAGTAGTAACCCCGTTCAGTACTTC
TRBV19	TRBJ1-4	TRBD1	CASRDREFEKLFF	TGTGCCAGTCGGGACAGGGAATTTGAAAAACTGTTTTTT
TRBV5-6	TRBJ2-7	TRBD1	CASSPEGQSYEQYF	TGTGCCAGCAGCCCCGAGGGACAGAGCTACGAGCAGTACTTC
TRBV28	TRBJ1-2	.	CASISPRGRYTF	TGTGCCAGCATTTCCCCTAGAGGTCGCTACACCTTC
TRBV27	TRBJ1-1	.	CASTTGNTEAFF	TGTGCCAGCACGACAGGGAACACTGAAGCTTTCTTT